The entry below gives a single TCR beta chain sequence along with its context. Some clones are missing from TCRdb's copy, which holds only in-frame ones; the method was immunoSEQ multiplex PCR. The data contain about 360,000 clones, 80% to 90% of them seen just once; the ten biggest clones take up roughly 3%. The CDR3 contains 16 residues. Losses at the gene ends were 4 bases for V and 8 bases for J; bases not matched to a gene: 14. The germline CDR1 and CDR2 sequences are SGHTA and FQGNSA. This sample stems from a study of blood T cell repertoires in COVID-19. Study as a whole: Samples of COVID-19 (acute and convalescent) were obtained from the United States, Italy and Spain. In each case, the material was cDNA or gDNA derived from T cells, B-cell-depleted T cells, or PBMCs.

The source is a man aged 25 to 45 with active or convalescent COVID-19. The V gene is TRBV7-2, the J gene TRBJ2-1; TRBD1 matches at 7 bases. Sequences were obtained from peripheral blood. CDR3 region: CASSSYRTGAADEQFF. The CDR3 bases are TGTGCCAGCAGCTCCTACCGGACAGGAGCCGCGGATGAGCAGTTCTTC.